The 18 T cell receptor beta chains below come from one sample, sequenced in a study of T cells after yellow fever vaccination. TCRdb passed the 5' RACE reads through MiXCR, listing each CDR3 protein once. The sample holds just under 600,000 distinct CDR3 sequences, approximately 15% seen once. Sample: PBMCs, taken on the day of the yellow fever booster vaccination. These receptors were obtained from a man aged 25-45 years who received the YFV17D yellow fever vaccine.

The chain couples TRBV7-2 to TRBJ2-1; D tentatively reads TRBD1 or TRBD2 (5 bases each). Germline CDR1 SGHTA, CDR2 FQGNSA. The V and J ends lost 7 bases and 4 bases respectively, with 14 bases between them. This CDR3 contains 14 residues. The CDR3 spells CASTLRDLYNEQFF. The CDR3 DNA sequence: TGTGCCAGCACCCTGAGGGACCTTTACAATGAGCAGTTCTTC.

The rearrangement uses TRBV5-4 and TRBJ2-1; TRBD1 matches at 7 bases. V was clipped by 2 bases and J by 10 bases; unmatched bases: 3. CDR3 length equals 12 residues. From germline, CDR1 is SGHNT and CDR2 YYREEE (reference sequence). The CDR3 DNA sequence: TGTGCCAGCAGCTTCGACAGGGACGAGCAGTTCTTC. This translates into CASSFDRDEQFF. Supplemented by reference TRBV5-4 and TRBJ2-1, the full variable domain reads ETGVTQSPTHLIKTRGQQVTLRCSSQSGHNTVSWYQQALGQGPQFIFQYYREEENGRGNFPPRFSGLQFPNYSSELNVNALELDDSALYLCASSFDRDEQFFGPGTRLTVL.

V and J are TRBV4-3 and TRBJ2-1; D is perhaps TRBD1 (6 bases). Trimming removed 1 base at V and 4 bases at J, with 11 bases between. The germline gives CDR1 LGHNA, CDR2 YSLEER. CDR3 length: 15 residues. The CDR3 nucleotides read TGCGCCAGCAGCCAAGGATCAGGGGCTTACAATGAGCAGTTCTTC. Its translation: CASSQGSGAYNEQFF.

This clonotype has just a few counts. The CDR3 loop is CASSELAGALNEQFF. As DNA, the CDR3 is TGTGCCAGCAGTGAACTAGCGGGAGCCCTCAATGAGCAGTTCTTC. The rearrangement links TRBV27 to TRBJ2-1; the match to TRBD2 covers 11 bases. The junction had 6 bases not matched to a gene; V was cut back by 5 bases and J by 6 bases. CDR1 and CDR2 from the germline V gene are MNHEY and SMNVEV (reference sequence). The CDR3 length is 15 residues.

This clonotype came up many times. The gene calls are TRBV28 and TRBJ2-1; no definite D call. The germline V gene encodes CDR1 MDHEN and CDR2 SYDVKM. The CDR3 consists of 14 residues. The V end was cut by 3 bases, the J end by 7 bases, with 13 bases between. The CDR3 protein is CASSFQVMGNEQFF. As DNA, the CDR3 is TGTGCCAGCAGTTTTCAGGTCATGGGGAATGAGCAGTTCTTC.

The chain recombines TRBV18 with TRBJ2-2; no reliable D call. This CDR3 is built from 16 residues. Trimming removed 3 bases from V and 4 bases from J, with 15 bases in between. CDR1 and CDR2 (germline): KGHSH, LQKENI. The DNA for the CDR3 is TGTGCCAGCTCACCCGCCGAGGCAGTGAGCACCGGGGAGCTGTTTTTT. This codes for CASSPAEAVSTGELFF.

This clonotype has ten or more counts. Mismatch with germline at one junction end may stem from a read error. The chain has TRBV28 and TRBJ2-7; 13 nucleotides align to TRBD2. Germline V gene sequence: CDR1 MDHEN, CDR2 SYDVKM. This CDR3 region has 16 residues. CDR3 sequence: CASSSLQGLAGALPHF. The CDR3 bases are TGTGCCAGCAGCTCTCTACAAGGACTAGCGGGAGCACTTCCCCACTTC.

This clonotype was seen a handful of times. The J gene is TRBJ2-1, the V gene TRBV7-2, with D tentatively TRBD2 (7 bases). The CDR3 totals 15 residues. CDR1 is SGHTA and CDR2 is FQGNSA in the germline V gene. The V end was cut by 4 bases, the J end by 8 bases, with 18 bases between. CDR3 DNA: TGTGCCAGCAGCTCCGCTAGGGGGGGTTACGATGAGCAGTTCTTC. Translation gives CASSSARGGYDEQFF.

The V and J genes are TRBV25-1 and TRBJ2-3; D possibly corresponds to TRBD2 (5 bases). Trimming removed 8 bases from V and 4 bases from J, with 13 bases in between. The CDR3 contains 13 residues. Germline V gene data show CDR1 as MGHDK and CDR2 as SYGVNS. CDR3: CASAAGVADTQYF. The DNA for the CDR3 is TGTGCCAGCGCCGCCGGGGTCGCAGATACGCAGTATTTT.

There are many counts of this clonotype. The rearrangement joins TRBV20-1 to TRBJ2-2; perhaps TRBD2 as D (6 bases). The V end was cut by 3 bases, the J end by 4 bases, with 12 bases between. Germline CDR1 reads DFQATT; CDR2 reads SNEGSKA (reference sequence). This CDR3 comprises 14 residues. In nucleotides, the CDR3 is TGCAGTGCTAGGGGGCGGGAAGGCACCGGGGAGCTGTTTTTT. Translating gives CSARGREGTGELFF.

Comments on this clonotype: The junction does not match germline at one end; this may be a read error. The gene calls are TRBV20-1 and TRBJ2-1, with TRBD2 matching 7 bases. The CDR3 is 13 amino acids. Germline loops: CDR1 DFQATT, CDR2 SNEGSKA (reference sequence). The CDR3 DNA reads as TGCAGTGCTCGAAGCGGGACGGGGAATGAGCTGTTCTTC. This gives the protein CSARSGTGNELFF.

The genes are TRBV12-3 or TRBV12-4 and TRBJ2-1, with a tentative D call TRBD2 (6 bases). The CDR3 sequence is 14 residues long. The germline V and J ends were trimmed by 10 bases and 4 bases, with 17 bases remaining between them. CDR3 in amino acids: CANSVEGRYNEQFF. CDR3 coding DNA: TGTGCCAACAGCGTCGAAGGGAGGTACAATGAGCAGTTCTTC.

Of note for this clonotype: Just one base apart from a much larger clone, this may be a read error. This chain uses TRBV5-1 with TRBJ1-4; 7 bases are a match to TRBD1. CDR1 is SGHRS and CDR2 is YFSETQ in the germline V gene. CDR3 length equals 14 residues. The CDR3 loop reads CASRQGVGNGKLFF. Written as DNA, the CDR3 is TGCGCCAGCCGGCAGGGGGTCGGGAATGGAAAACTGTTTTTT.

This clonotype came up a few times. This sequence joins TRBV7-9 and TRBJ2-1; the D gene is possibly TRBD2 (5 bases). This CDR3 contains 14 residues. Germline CDR1 reads SEHNR; CDR2 reads FQNEAQ (reference sequence). Trimming shortened V by 1 base and J by 8 bases, and 12 bases separated the two germline ends. The CDR3 bases are TGTGCCAGCAGCTTAGGAGGGCCATTGGATGAGCAGTTCTTC. Residues: CASSLGGPLDEQFF.

The V call is TRBV18, the J call TRBJ2-1; TRBD2 aligns across 12 bases. Germline CDR1 KGHSH, CDR2 LQKENI. V gave up 3 bases and J gave up 8 bases; unmatched junction bases: 2. CDR3 length: 14 amino acids. The CDR3 protein is CASSPTSGSHEQFF. Here the CDR3 DNA reads TGTGCCAGCTCACCGACTAGCGGGAGCCATGAGCAGTTCTTC.

The chain has TRBV28 and TRBJ2-7; no firm D call. CDR3 length: 16 amino acids. The ends were cut back, 5 bases at V and 3 bases at J, with 20 bases in the middle. Per germline, CDR1 MDHEN and CDR2 SYDVKM. The CDR3 spells CASSRSYGATSYEQYF. CDR3 bases: TGTGCCAGCAGTCGCTCCTATGGCGCCACAAGCTACGAGCAGTACTTC.

This clonotype was picked up many times. This rearrangement joins TRBV28 to TRBJ2-2, with D tentatively TRBD2 (6 bases). The germline CDR1 and CDR2 sequences are MDHEN and SYDVKM. Trimming shortened V by 10 bases and J by 2 bases, and 11 bases separated the two germline ends. The CDR3 has 13 residues. CDR3 region: CATADYNTGELFF. The DNA of the CDR3 is TGTGCCACCGCGGACTATAACACCGGGGAGCTGTTTTTT.

This clonotype has only a few counts. This rearrangement joins TRBV2 to TRBJ2-7, with TRBD1 matching 10 bases. Germline trimming cut 6 bases from V and 11 bases from J; bases unmatched to any gene: 4. The CDR3 runs to 11 residues. CDR1 and CDR2 (germline): SNHLY, FYNNEI. The CDR3 loop reads CASRAGTGEYF. In nucleotides, the CDR3 is TGTGCCAGCAGGGCGGGGACAGGGGAGTACTTC.